The rows below give T cell receptor beta chains drawn from one sample of a study of blood T cell repertoires in COVID-19. Here immunoSEQ multiplex PCR was the method, and the copy in TCRdb shows in-frame clones only, minus some. The data contain about 140,000 clones, roughly 88% of them singletons. The specimen was peripheral blood. These TCRs come from a man in his sixties with active or convalescent COVID-19. Each CDR3 is given with its conserved first and last residue. A D gene is named only where the DNA matches it firmly. The size field is filled for only some rows; it gives once, few, many or a size class.

CDR3aa: CASSLGVGASNQPQHF
CDR3nt: TGTGCCAGCAGCTTAGGTGTAGGGGCGAGCAATCAGCCCCAGCATTTT
abundance: .
d_gene: .
j_gene: TRBJ1-5
v_gene: TRBV7-9

CDR3aa: CASRSGQAKGYAFF
CDR3nt: TGCGCCAGCAGGTCGGGACAGGCAAAGGGGTACGCTTTCTTT
abundance: .
d_gene: TRBD1
j_gene: TRBJ1-1
v_gene: TRBV5-1

CDR3aa: CASTPPDRVLNTEAFF
CDR3nt: TGTGCCAGTACCCCCCCGGACAGAGTTTTGAACACTGAAGCTTTCTTT
abundance: once
d_gene: .
j_gene: TRBJ1-1
v_gene: TRBV19

CDR3aa: CASSFGGGYGYTF
CDR3nt: TGTGCCAGCAGTTTTGGGGGGGGCTATGGCTACACCTTC
abundance: .
d_gene: .
j_gene: TRBJ1-2
v_gene: TRBV28

CDR3aa: CASGLQGAYGYTF
CDR3nt: TGTGCTAGTGGTTTACAGGGGGCGTATGGCTACACCTTC
abundance: .
d_gene: TRBD1
j_gene: TRBJ1-2
v_gene: TRBV12-5

CDR3aa: CASSVNGGAAVPGGYTF
CDR3nt: TGTGCCAGCAGCGTAAATGGAGGGGCCGCGGTTCCGGGTGGCTACACCTTC
abundance: .
d_gene: .
j_gene: TRBJ1-2
v_gene: TRBV9

CDR3aa: CASTQTSGRAREQFF
CDR3nt: TGTGCCAGCACCCAGACTAGCGGGAGGGCCAGGGAGCAGTTCTTC
abundance: .
d_gene: TRBD2
j_gene: TRBJ2-1
v_gene: TRBV6-5

CDR3aa: CASSLGTGIEQYF
CDR3nt: TGCGCCAGCAGCTTGGGGACAGGGATTGAGCAGTACTTC
abundance: .
d_gene: TRBD1
j_gene: TRBJ2-7
v_gene: TRBV5-1

CDR3aa: CASGRGGSYEQYF
CDR3nt: TGTGCCAGCGGCAGGGGTGGCTCCTACGAGCAGTACTTC
abundance: .
d_gene: .
j_gene: TRBJ2-7
v_gene: TRBV5-6

CDR3aa: CASSLSGGIQYF
CDR3nt: TGCGCCAGCAGCTTGAGCGGGGGCATTCAGTACTTC
abundance: .
d_gene: TRBD2
j_gene: TRBJ2-4
v_gene: TRBV5-1

CDR3aa: CASSGISTDTQYF
CDR3nt: TGTGCCAGCTCGGGGATAAGCACAGATACGCAGTATTTT
abundance: once
d_gene: .
j_gene: TRBJ2-3
v_gene: TRBV7-3

CDR3aa: CASSLRQTGTGVNIQYF
CDR3nt: TGTGCCAGCAGCCTCCGTCAAACCGGGACAGGGGTAAACATTCAGTACTTC
abundance: .
d_gene: TRBD1
j_gene: TRBJ2-4
v_gene: TRBV4-2

CDR3aa: CASSLVGSNQPQHF
CDR3nt: TGTGCCAGCAGCTTGGTTGGCTCAAATCAGCCCCAGCATTTT
abundance: .
d_gene: .
j_gene: TRBJ1-5
v_gene: TRBV5-5